These 14 T cell receptor beta chains were sequenced from one sample in a study of cytomegalovirus exposure and HLA in healthy donors. The study ran its PCR with 60 Vbeta and 13 Jbeta primers. This table comes from immunoSEQ multiplex PCR, and its TCRdb copy is limited to in-frame clones, with some not included. The table lists roughly 190,000 clones, around 86% of them singletons. Sequencing input: PBMCs. These receptor sequences come from a man aged 25-45 years in good health and CMV-seronegative.

V usage is TRBV11-2 and J usage is TRBJ2-3; 12 bases map to TRBD2. The CDR3 runs to 15 residues. Germline-derived CDR1 and CDR2 are SGHAT and FQNNGV. The V segment lost 3 bases and the J segment 6 bases; nucleotides outside the gene matches: 4. CDR3: CASSFRLAGGDTQYF. The CDR3 DNA reads as TGTGCCAGCAGCTTTAGGCTAGCGGGAGGGGATACGCAGTATTTT.

CDR3 in DNA: TGTGCCAGCAGCTTAACCAGGGAGCAGTACTTC. It is translated as CASSLTREQYF. This chain links TRBV7-9 with TRBJ2-7; unclear D gene. In germline, CDR1 is SEHNR, CDR2 FQNEAQ (reference sequence). Trimming took 2 bases from V and 7 from J, leaving 6 bases between them. The CDR3 is made up of 11 amino acids.

The J gene is TRBJ1-2, the V gene TRBV6-5; 7 bases line up with TRBD1. This CDR3 contains 15 residues. Germline values: CDR1 MNHEY, CDR2 SVGAGI. Germline trimming cut 6 bases from V and 0 bases from J; bases unmatched to any gene: 7. CDR3 nucleotide sequence: TGTGCCAGCAGGGAGGGACAGCTAGCTAACTATGGCTACACCTTC. It yields the protein CASREGQLANYGYTF.

V usage is TRBV5-1 and J usage is TRBJ2-5; 12 bases fit TRBD2. V dropped 5 bases and J dropped 2; count of bases not matched to a gene: 7. Germline CDR1 is SGHRS and CDR2 is YFSETQ. This CDR3 comprises 16 residues. CDR3 DNA: TGCGCCAGCAGATCTAGACTAGCGGGGGAGCAAGAGACCCAGTACTTC. Residues: CASRSRLAGEQETQYF.

The chain employs TRBV6-5 and TRBJ2-1, with 8 bases lining up with TRBD1. This CDR3 is built from 13 residues. Germline V gene data show CDR1 as MNHEY and CDR2 as SVGAGI. J gave up 7 bases and V 6 bases, and 5 bases lay outside the gene matches. CDR3 region: CASSRTGWNEQFF. CDR3 DNA: TGTGCCAGCAGCCGGACAGGGTGGAATGAGCAGTTCTTC.

This clone showed up just a few times. The chain couples TRBV15 to TRBJ1-6; D remains unclear. Germline V lookup: CDR1 LNHNV, CDR2 YYDKDF (reference sequence). Trimming took 0 bases from V and 7 from J, leaving 16 bases between them. This CDR3 comprises 17 residues. The CDR3 protein is CATSRDPPSGGNSPLHF. The CDR3 region has the DNA TGTGCCACCAGCAGAGATCCCCCTTCGGGTGGGAATTCACCCCTCCACTTT.

This clone was recorded once. The genes are TRBV28 and TRBJ2-7, with D possibly TRBD1 on 5 matching bases. CDR3 length: 13 residues. Germline CDR1 reads MDHEN; CDR2 reads SYDVKM. Trimming took off 5 bases at V and 3 bases at J, with 11 bases between the two ends. The CDR3 coding sequence is TGTGCCAGCAGTAAAGGGGTAGTCTACGAGCAGTACTTC. Amino acid sequence: CASSKGVVYEQYF.

The chain couples TRBV5-1 to TRBJ1-2, with D possibly matching TRBD1 (5 bases). The CDR3 contains 14 residues. Trimming took 0 bases from V and 8 from J, leaving 14 bases between them. Germline V gives CDR1 SGHRS, CDR2 YFSETQ. CDR3 sequence (DNA): TGCGCCAGCAGCTTGGAACCAGGGCAAGGGGGCTACACCTTC. This sequence encodes CASSLEPGQGGYTF.

V gene TRBV5-5 combines with J gene TRBJ2-1; a weak D match, TRBD1 (6 bases). There are 16 residues in the CDR3. V was pared by 4 bases and J by 0 bases, with 14 bases between. Germline CDR1 and CDR2: SGHKS and YYEKEE (reference sequence). CDR3 region: CASSPRTVSSYNEQFF. The CDR3 nucleotides read TGTGCCAGCAGCCCAAGGACAGTTAGCTCCTACAATGAGCAGTTCTTC.

As to this clone: Mismatch with germline at one junction end may stem from a read error. V gene TRBV7-9 combines with J gene TRBJ1-1; D remains unclear. The length of the CDR3 is 16 residues. CDR1 is SEHNR, CDR2 FQNEAQ, per germline (reference sequence). CDR3 protein: CSSSLARGRGNTEAFF. The CDR3 DNA reads as TGTTCCAGCAGCTTAGCCCGTGGCAGAGGGAACACTGAAGCTTTCTTT. The full variable domain, with the rest looked up from reference TRBV7-9 and TRBJ1-1, is DTGVSQNPRHKITKRGQNVTFRCDPISEHNRLYWYRQTLGQGPEFLTYFQNEAQLEKSRLLSDRFSAERPKGSFSTLEIQRTEQGDSAMYLCSSSLARGRGNTEAFFGQGTRLTVV.

The genes are TRBV4-1 and TRBJ2-7; TRBD2 aligns across 14 bases. The germline V gene has CDR1 MGHRA and CDR2 YSYEKL. The CDR3 is 17 amino acids. The J segment lost 3 bases and the V segment lost 2 bases, leaving 6 bases of the junction unmatched. CDR3 sequence reads: CASSQRLAGGASYEQYF. The CDR3 coding sequence is TGCGCCAGCAGCCAACGACTAGCGGGGGGGGCGAGCTACGAGCAGTACTTC.

Concerning this clone: One end of the junction is discordant with germline, which a read error may explain. The V gene is TRBV7-7, the J gene TRBJ2-7; D may be TRBD1 (5 bases). CDR3 length equals 13 residues. Germline V CDR1 and CDR2: SSHAT, FNYEAQ (reference sequence). The CDR3 DNA is TGTGCTAGCAGCTTAGGGGCAGACTACGAGCAGTACTTC. As protein: CASSLGADYEQYF. The variable domain in full, completed from reference TRBV7-7 and TRBJ2-7, reads GAGVSQSPRYKVTKRGQDVTLRCDPISSHATLYWYQQALGQGPEFLTYFNYEAQPDKSGLPSDRFSAERPEGSISTLTIQRTEQRDSAMYRCASSLGADYEQYFGPGTRLTVT.

The rearrangement joins TRBV21-1 to TRBJ2-7; TRBD2 is the table's D call, not checked against the DNA. TRBV21-1 is a known pseudogene. The CDR3 is 20 amino acids. The DNA for the CDR3 is TGTGCCAGCAGCCACCTAGCGGGAGACAGGGAAACCTACCGCCACGACGAGCAGTACTTC. Amino acids: CASSHLAGDRETYRHDEQYF.

In its sample, this clone was seen a few times. This rearrangement joins TRBV4-1 to TRBJ1-3, with D maybe TRBD1 (5 bases). The germline V gene has CDR1 MGHRA and CDR2 YSYEKL. The germline V and J ends were trimmed by 6 bases and 0 bases, with 21 bases remaining between them. The CDR3 is 18 residues long. The CDR3 spells CASRQVLLSSNSGNTIYF. The CDR3, as DNA: TGCGCCAGCAGACAGGTGTTGTTGAGTTCTAACTCTGGAAACACCATATATTTT.